In its sample, the clone carrying this T cell receptor beta chain was seen many times. The antigen is undetermined. The data stem from a study of T cell repertoires in cytomegalovirus infection. TCRdb re-called the reads with MiXCR, one entry per CDR3 protein. The sample consists of hundreds of thousands of distinct CDR3 sequences, approximately 11% of them appearing once. Germline trimming cut 4 bases from V and 4 bases from J; bases unmatched to any gene: 2. The CDR3 length is 14 residues. Per germline, CDR1 SGHRS and CDR2 YFSETQ. Whole-study results and caveats: Across the ex vivo response, the dominant clonotypes were HLA-C-restricted CMV-specific TCR beta clonotypes.

The receptor was isolated from a human donor in good health (CMV status not recorded). Some clones in this sample may be carry-over from other donors' samples. Sample: PBMCs. The chain uses TRBV5-1 and TRBJ1-4; 9 bases are shared with TRBD1. In nucleotides, the CDR3 is TGCGCCAGCAGCCAGGACAGGGGTAATGAAAAACTGTTTTTT. It encodes CASSQDRGNEKLFF.